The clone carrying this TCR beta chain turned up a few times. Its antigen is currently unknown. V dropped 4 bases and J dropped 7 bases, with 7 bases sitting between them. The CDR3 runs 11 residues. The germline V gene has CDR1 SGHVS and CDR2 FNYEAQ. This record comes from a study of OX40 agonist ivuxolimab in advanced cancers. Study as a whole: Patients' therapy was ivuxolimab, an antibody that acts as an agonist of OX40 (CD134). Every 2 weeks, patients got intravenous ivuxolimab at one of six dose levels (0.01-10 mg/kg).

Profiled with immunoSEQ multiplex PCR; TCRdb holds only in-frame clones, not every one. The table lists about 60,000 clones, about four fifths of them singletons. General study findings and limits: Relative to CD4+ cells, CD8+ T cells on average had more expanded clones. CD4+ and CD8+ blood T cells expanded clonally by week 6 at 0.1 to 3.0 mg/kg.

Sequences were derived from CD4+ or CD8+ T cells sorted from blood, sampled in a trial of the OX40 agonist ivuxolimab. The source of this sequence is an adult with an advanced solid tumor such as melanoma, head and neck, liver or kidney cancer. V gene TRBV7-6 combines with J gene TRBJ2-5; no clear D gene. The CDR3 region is CASSSSGTQYF. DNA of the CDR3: TGTGCCAGCAGCTCGTCCGGGACCCAGTACTTC.